The 16 T cell receptor beta chains below come from one sample, sequenced in a study of tumor-infiltrating lymphocytes in primary liver carcinoma. Using a constant-region primer together with ProtoScript II reverse transcriptase, TCR beta cDNA was made from approximately 0.55 ug of total RNA. Slightly modified ARM-PCR, run as three nested multiplex PCR rounds, produced the TCR beta libraries. A C-beta reverse primer was combined with TRBV1-TRBV30 forward primers in the first two PCR rounds, and each round had 10 cycles. Via MiXCR, TCRdb re-called the multiplex PCR reads, giving one row per CDR3 protein. The sample has approximately 110,000 distinct CDR3 sequences; 80% to 85% are singletons. Each 20-30 mg portion of unsorted bulk tissue served as the source for co-extraction of RNA and DNA. Material: liver tumor tissue from sampling region 3. Indicated subset: tumor region T3, left-lateral pole. These receptors originate from a man aged 35-49 years with primary liver carcinoma and hepatitis B virus infection.

For this clonotype: Relative to the germline gene, one junction end is altered; a read error may explain this. V and J are TRBV2 and TRBJ1-1; no clear D. There are 15 residues in the CDR3. Germline V gives CDR1 SNHLY, CDR2 FYNNEI. Here the CDR3 reads CASSEARGGPARPFF. CDR3 coding DNA: TGTGCCAGCAGTGAAGCCCGAGGCGGTCCGGCCCGTCCCTTTTTT.

Note on this clonotype: At one end the junction does not follow the germline gene, possibly because of a read error. The chain is built from TRBV10-3 and TRBJ2-3; D assignment may be TRBD1 or TRBD2 (6 bases each). The CDR3 runs 18 residues. Germline V gene lookup returns CDR1 ENHRY and CDR2 SYGVKD. Here the CDR3 DNA reads TGTGCCATCAGTGCATCCTCAATGACTACCGGGGGCACAGATACACAGTATTTT. Translated: CAISASSMTTGGTDTQYF.

Worth noting for this clonotype: Since the CDR3 does not end with the conserved phenylalanine or tryptophan, this likely comes from a read error. J is TRBJ2-1 and V is TRBV11-2; 8 bases fit TRBD2. CDR1 is SGHAT, CDR2 FQNNGV, per germline. The CDR3 runs to 17 residues. CDR3 residues: CASSLDKGGRFYNEQFV. In nucleotides, the CDR3 is TGTGCTAGCAGCTTAGATAAGGGCGGGAGGTTCTACAATGAGCAGTTCGTC.

Turning to this clonotype: The CDR3 carries no conserved terminal phenylalanine or tryptophan, so it likely arises from a read error. Here the CDR3 DNA reads TGCAGCGTCCGAGTCCCGGGACAGGGGATTGAGATCCAGTACTTA. The encoded protein is CSVRVPGQGIEIQYL. V usage is TRBV29-1 and J usage is TRBJ2-5, with 10 bases fitting TRBD1. Germline assignment: CDR1 SQVTM and CDR2 ANQGSEA. The CDR3 extends over 15 amino acids.

As regards this clonotype: Without the conserved terminal phenylalanine or tryptophan, this CDR3 likely stems from a read error. The rearrangement joins TRBV28 to TRBJ2-7, with a possible D match to TRBD1 (6 bases). CDR3 length: 14 amino acids. The V and J ends lost 7 bases and 3 bases respectively, with 16 bases between them. Germline CDR1 is MDHEN and CDR2 is SYDVKM. The CDR3 here is CASNPRQEYYEQYI. CDR3 DNA: TGTGCCAGCAATCCTCGACAGGAGTACTACGAGCAGTACATC.

With regard to this clonotype: The conserved phenylalanine or tryptophan normally closing the CDR3 is absent here, so this likely arose from a read error. The DNA of the CDR3 is TGCGCCAGCAGCCAGACAGGGTCCGAGCAGTACCTC. Translated, it gives CASSQTGSEQYL. The rearrangement joins TRBV11-2 to TRBJ2-7, with TRBD1 matching over 7 bases. Germline-derived CDR1 and CDR2 are SGHAT and FQNNGV. There are 12 residues in the CDR3.

The rearrangement joins TRBV2 to TRBJ1-2; TRBD1 matches at 8 bases. J was trimmed by 10 bases and V by 9 bases; bases with no gene match: 16. This CDR3 is 14 amino acids long. Germline V gene lookup returns CDR1 SNHLY and CDR2 FYNNEI. The CDR3 loop reads CARRQGKVDGDYTF. The CDR3 DNA reads TGTGCCAGACGACAGGGGAAGGTTGATGGTGACTACACCTTC.

As concerns this clonotype: One end of the junction is discordant with germline, which a read error may explain. The chain uses TRBV12-3 or TRBV12-4 and TRBJ2-5, with TRBD1 identical over 7 bases. The CDR3 has 14 amino acids. The CDR3: CDSTQGQSQGTQYF. The CDR3 bases are TGTGACAGCACTCAGGGACAGTCCCAAGGGACCCAGTACTTC.

The chain recombines TRBV11-1 with TRBJ1-6; D is perhaps TRBD1 (5 bases). CDR3 length equals 13 residues. Germline V lookup: CDR1 SGHAT, CDR2 FQDESV (reference sequence). Trimming took off 11 bases at V and 12 bases at J, with 20 bases between the two ends. The CDR3 sequence: CAGSRTLVLPLHF. As DNA, the CDR3 is TGTGCCGGAAGCCGGACACTGGTTTTACCCCTCCACTTT. Filled out from reference TRBV11-1 and TRBJ1-6, the complete variable domain reads EAEVAQSPRYKITEKSQAVAFWCDPISGHATLYWYRQILGQGPELLVQFQDESVVDDSQLPKDRFSAERLKGVDSTLKIQPAELGDSAMYLCAGSRTLVLPLHFGNGTRLTVT.

Comments on this clonotype: A junction end diverges from the germline sequence, so it may reflect a read error. The chain links TRBV28 to TRBJ2-6, with TRBD1 matching over 8 bases. In germline, CDR1 is MDHEN, CDR2 SYDVKM. The CDR3 runs 16 residues. CDR3 nucleotide sequence: TGTGCCACCGTCCCAGGGGGCGTCTCTGTGGCCAACGTCCTGACTTTC. Amino acids: CATVPGGVSVANVLTF.

This clonotype was counted a few times. Without the conserved terminal phenylalanine or tryptophan, this CDR3 likely stems from a read error. The limits of the CDR3 on the DNA are not certain, so only TCRdb's listed CDR3 is given. This chain connects TRBV29-1 to TRBJ2-2; the tabulated D call, TRBD1, remains unverified against the DNA. The CDR3 length equals 14 residues, ends included. Germline assignment: CDR1 SQVTM and CDR2 ANQGSEA. This CDR3 is CSVSGQGFTGERFY.

This clonotype was counted at least ten times. The V call is TRBV29-1, the J call TRBJ2-1, with 10 bases lining up with TRBD1. Trimming at V came to 3 bases and at J to 0 bases, leaving 11 bases not matched to a gene. From germline, CDR1 is SQVTM and CDR2 ANQGSEA. The CDR3 sequence is 18 residues long. CDR3 residues: CSVEGRQGAHPSYNEQFF. The CDR3 nucleotides are TGCAGCGTTGAGGGTCGACAGGGGGCCCACCCCTCCTACAATGAGCAGTTCTTC.

A note on this clonotype: An end of the junction does not agree with germline; a read error may underlie this. The rearrangement uses TRBV30 and TRBJ2-4; D possibly matches TRBD1 or TRBD2 (5 bases each). Germline CDR1 is GTSNPN and CDR2 is SVGIG (reference sequence). The CDR3 runs to 13 residues. The chain's CDR3 is CVWMGPGSDIQDF. CDR3 sequence (DNA): TGTGTCTGGATGGGGCCAGGGAGCGACATTCAGGACTTC.

Comment on this clonotype: The junction and the germline gene differ at one end; a read error may be behind it. The chain joins TRBV10-2 to TRBJ2-1, with no clear D. This CDR3 spans 13 amino acids. The germline CDR1 and CDR2 sequences are WSHSY and SAAADI. This chain's CDR3 is CASSDSRAAEQFF. The CDR3 DNA reads TGCGCCAGTAGTGATAGTAGGGCCGCTGAGCAGTTCTTC.

About this clonotype: The junction does not match germline at one end; this may be a read error. The chain links TRBV4-1 to TRBJ2-3; the D gene is possibly TRBD1 (6 bases). This CDR3 contains 15 residues. From germline, CDR1 is MGHRA and CDR2 YSYEKL. CDR3 sequence: CASSQSGHGADTLYF. CDR3 sequence (DNA): TGCGCTAGCAGCCAATCGGGACATGGGGCCGATACGCTGTATTTT.

To note about this clonotype: One junction end does not reproduce the germline sequence, and a read error may be involved. J is TRBJ2-2 and V is TRBV5-1, with D possibly matching TRBD1 (5 bases). The germline V gene has CDR1 SGHRS and CDR2 YFSETQ. The CDR3 is 16 amino acids. In nucleotides, the CDR3 is TGCGTCAGCAGCTTACATCACAGGACGGACATCGGGGAGCTGTTTTTT. This encodes CVSSLHHRTDIGELFF.